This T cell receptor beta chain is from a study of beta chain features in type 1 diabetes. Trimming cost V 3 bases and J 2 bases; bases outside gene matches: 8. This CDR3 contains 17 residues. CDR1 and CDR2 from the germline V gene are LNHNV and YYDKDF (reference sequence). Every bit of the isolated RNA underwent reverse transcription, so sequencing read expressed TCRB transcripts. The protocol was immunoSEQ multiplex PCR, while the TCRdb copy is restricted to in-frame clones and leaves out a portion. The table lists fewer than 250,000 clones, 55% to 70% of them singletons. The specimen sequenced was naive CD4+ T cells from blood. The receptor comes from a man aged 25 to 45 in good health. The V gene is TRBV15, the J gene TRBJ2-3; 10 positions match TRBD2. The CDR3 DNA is TGTGCCACCAGCAGGATCTTACTAGCGGGAACCACAGATACGCAGTATTTT. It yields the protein CATSRILLAGTTDTQYF.